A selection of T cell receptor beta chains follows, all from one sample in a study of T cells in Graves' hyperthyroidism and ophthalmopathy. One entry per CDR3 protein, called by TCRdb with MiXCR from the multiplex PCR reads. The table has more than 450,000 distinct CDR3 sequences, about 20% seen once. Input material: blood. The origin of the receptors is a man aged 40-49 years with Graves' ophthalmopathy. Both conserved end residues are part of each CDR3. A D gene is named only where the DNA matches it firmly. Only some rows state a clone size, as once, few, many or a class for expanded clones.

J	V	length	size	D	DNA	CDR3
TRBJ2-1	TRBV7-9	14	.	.	TGTGCCAGCAGCTTAGGGGCAGTTAACAATGAGCAGTTCTTC	CASSLGAVNNEQFF
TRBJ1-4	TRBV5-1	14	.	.	TGCGCCAGCAGCTTGAGCCAGAACAATGAAAAACTGTTTTTT	CASSLSQNNEKLFF
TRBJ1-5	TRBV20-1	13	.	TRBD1	TGCAGTGCTTCAACAGGGGGTAATCAGCCCCAGCATTTT	CSASTGGNQPQHF
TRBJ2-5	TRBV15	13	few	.	TGTGCCACCAGCACGTTTGAGTGGGAGACCCAGTACTTC	CATSTFEWETQYF
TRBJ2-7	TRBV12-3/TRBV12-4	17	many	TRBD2	TGTGCCAGCAGGGGACTTCTGACGGGGACTATCATCTACGAGCAGTACTTC	CASRGLLTGTIIYEQYF
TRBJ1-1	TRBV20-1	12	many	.	TGCAGTGCAGGAGGCATGAACACTGAAGCTTTCTTT	CSAGGMNTEAFF
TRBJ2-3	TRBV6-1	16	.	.	TGTGCCAGCAGTTTAACCACTGGTCAGGTCACAGATACGCAGTATTTT	CASSLTTGQVTDTQYF
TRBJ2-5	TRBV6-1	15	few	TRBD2	TGTGCCAGCAGTGTTCGCGGCGGGGGGGCCGAGACCCAGTACTTC	CASSVRGGGAETQYF
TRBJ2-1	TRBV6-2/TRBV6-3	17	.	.	TGTGCCAGCAGTTACCCTCCGGGACACGGGAGATACAATGAGCAGTTCTTC	CASSYPPGHGRYNEQFF
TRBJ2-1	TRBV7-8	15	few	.	TGTGCCAGCAGCCCGACAGGGAGGGAGTACAATGAGCAGTTCTTC	CASSPTGREYNEQFF
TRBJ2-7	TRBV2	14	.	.	TGTGCCAGCAGTGAAGGAACGACAGAGCCCCCTCGTTACTTC	CASSEGTTEPPRYF
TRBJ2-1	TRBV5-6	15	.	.	TGTGCCAGCAGCTTGGTGAGGGTAAGGGGCAATGAGCAGTTCTTC	CASSLVRVRGNEQFF
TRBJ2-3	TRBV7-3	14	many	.	TGTGCCAGCAGCTTCCTAGGGGGGAGGGCCACGCAGTATTTT	CASSFLGGRATQYF
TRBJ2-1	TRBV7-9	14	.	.	TGTGCCAGCAGCTTCTCAAACTGGCTCAATGAGCAGTTCTTC	CASSFSNWLNEQFF
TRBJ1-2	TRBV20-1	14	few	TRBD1	TGCAGTGCTAGGACGGGACAGGGGGCGAGTGGCTACACCTTC	CSARTGQGASGYTF
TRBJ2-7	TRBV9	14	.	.	TGTGCCAGCAGCGTAGAGTGGACATCTTACGAGCAGTACTTC	CASSVEWTSYEQYF
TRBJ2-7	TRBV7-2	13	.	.	TGTGCCAGCAGCACCGGGACTTGGTACGAGCAGTACTTC	CASSTGTWYEQYF
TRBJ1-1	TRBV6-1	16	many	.	TGTGCCAGCATCTCCCTCCCGGGGCAGTTGAACACTGAAGCTTTCTTT	CASISLPGQLNTEAFF
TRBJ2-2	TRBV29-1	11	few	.	TGCAGCGTTGTAGGATCCGGGGAGCTGTTTTTT	CSVVGSGELFF
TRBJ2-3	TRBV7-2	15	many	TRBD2	TGTGCCAGCATTCCTAGCGGGGCGTTCACAGATACGCAGTATTTT	CASIPSGAFTDTQYF
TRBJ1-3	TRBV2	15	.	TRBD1	TGTGCCAGCAGTACACAGGGGGGCGTCGGGAACACCATATATTTT	CASSTQGGVGNTIYF
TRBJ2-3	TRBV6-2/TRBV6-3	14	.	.	TGTTCCTCACACTCTCGCACGAGGGCAGATACGCAGTATTTT	CSSHSRTRADTQYF
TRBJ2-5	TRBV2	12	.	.	TGTGCCAGCACCAAGGAGCAAGAGACCCAGTACTTC	CASTKEQETQYF
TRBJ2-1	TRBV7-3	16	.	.	TGTGCCAGCAGCTTAATAGTGGCGAGCTCCTACAATGAGCAGTTCTTC	CASSLIVASSYNEQFF
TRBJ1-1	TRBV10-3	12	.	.	TGTGCCATCAGCAAACTGAACACTGAAGCTTCCTTT	CAISKLNTEASF
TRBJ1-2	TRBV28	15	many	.	TGTGCCAGCAGTTCTCCACAGGGTTTAGGGTATGGCTACACCTTC	CASSSPQGLGYGYTF
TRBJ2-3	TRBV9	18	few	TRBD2	TGTGCCAGCAGCGTAGGGGCTAGCGGGGGGCTCTACACAGATACGCAGTATTTT	CASSVGASGGLYTDTQYF
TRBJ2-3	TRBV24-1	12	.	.	TGTGCCACCAGTGATTCAGGAGATACGCAGTATTTT	CATSDSGDTQYF
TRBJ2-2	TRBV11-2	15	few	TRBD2	TGTGCCAGCAGCTTCGGACTAGCGGGCCCCGGGGAGCTGTTTTTT	CASSFGLAGPGELFF
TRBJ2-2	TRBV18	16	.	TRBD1	TGTGCCAGCTCACCGGGACAGGGAGGATACACCGGGGAGCTGTTTTTT	CASSPGQGGYTGELFF